Listed here are 9 T cell receptor beta chains from one sample, sequenced in a study of blood T cell repertoires in COVID-19. Produced via immunoSEQ multiplex PCR; TCRdb's table is partial and in-frame only. This sample has over 65,000 clones; 88% occur once, and the top ten carry 1% to 1.5%. Input material: peripheral blood. Receptor source: a woman aged 60-70 years with acute or convalescent COVID-19.

V gene TRBV29-1 combines with J gene TRBJ2-1; D might be TRBD2 (7 bases). CDR3 size: 13 residues. Trimming removed 6 bases from V and 6 bases from J, with 15 bases in between. CDR1 SQVTM and CDR2 ANQGSEA come from the germline V gene. CDR3 coding DNA: TGCAGCGTCGGCGGGGGCAGGGCCAATGAGCAGTTCTTC. Translating it yields CSVGGGRANEQFF.

A single count supports this clone. V is TRBV14 and J is TRBJ1-6, with D hard to call. The germline gives CDR1 SGHDN, CDR2 FVKESK. The CDR3 spans 15 residues. Deletions cut 0 bases from V and 4 bases from J, with 7 bases between. CDR3 nucleotides: TGTGCCAGCAGCCAAGATGGGGAGTATAATTCACCCCTCCACTTT. Translated: CASSQDGEYNSPLHF.

The chain recombines TRBV7-4 with TRBJ2-7; D gene uncertain. V was pared by 2 bases and J by 3 bases, with 11 bases between. This CDR3 comprises 14 residues. Per germline, CDR1 SGHVT and CDR2 SQSDAQ. The CDR3 bases are TGTGCCAGCAGCTTATTCGGCAGCGACTACGAGCAGTACGTC. It specifies CASSLFGSDYEQYV.

This chain uses TRBV19 with TRBJ2-2, with a weak D call TRBD1 (6 bases). CDR1 is LNHDA, CDR2 SQIVND, per germline (reference sequence). Trimming cost V 6 bases and J 1 base, with 9 bases left between them. This CDR3 has 14 amino acids. The CDR3 region is CASRGHWNTGELFF. The CDR3 coding sequence is TGTGCCAGTAGGGGACACTGGAACACCGGGGAGCTGTTTTTT.

This CDR3 is CASSSGQPSSGNTIYF. DNA for the CDR3: TGTGCCAGCTCATCGGGACAGCCTTCCTCTGGAAACACCATATATTTT. V is TRBV18 and J is TRBJ1-3; TRBD1 matches at 7 bases. J was trimmed by 0 bases and V by 5 bases; bases with no gene match: 7. The germline V gene has CDR1 KGHSH and CDR2 LQKENI. This CDR3 is built from 16 residues.

This clone was observed a single time. This chain links TRBV11-2 with TRBJ1-3; a possible D gene is TRBD1 (5 bases). V gave up 5 bases and J gave up 2 bases, with 16 bases separating them. CDR1 and CDR2 from the germline V gene are SGHAT and FQNNGV. This CDR3 has 16 residues. Written as DNA, the CDR3 is TGTGCCAGCAGCCGGCCTACCGGGACTGCTGGAAACACCATATATTTT. Translated, it gives CASSRPTGTAGNTIYF.

This sequence joins TRBV20-1 and TRBJ2-1, with 10 bases fitting TRBD2. CDR3 length equals 14 residues. The trim removed 3 bases at V and 16 bases at J, leaving 15 bases unmatched. Germline lookup yields CDR1 DFQATT and CDR2 SNEGSKA (reference sequence). CDR3 protein: CSASANRLAGGPFF. The CDR3 DNA is TGCAGTGCTAGTGCAAACCGGTTAGCGGGGGGTCCATTCTTC.

The V call is TRBV6-5, the J call TRBJ1-6, with a weak D call TRBD1 (5 bases). Trimming took off 8 bases at V and 6 bases at J, with 8 bases between the two ends. Germline-derived CDR1 and CDR2 are MNHEY and SVGAGI. This CDR3 is built from 12 residues. The CDR3 DNA is TGTGCCAGCCGGGACTTTAATTCACCCCTCCACTTT. Its protein is CASRDFNSPLHF.

This clone has only one observation. The chain has TRBV29-1 and TRBJ1-1; the match to TRBD1 covers 7 bases. The CDR3 runs 14 residues. Looked up from germline, CDR1 is SQVTM and CDR2 is ANQGSEA. V lost 7 bases and J lost 3; bases outside the gene matches: 11. CDR3 DNA sequence: TGCAGCGCCGGCATTTTTGACAGGGACACTGAAGCTTTCTTT. Encoded protein: CSAGIFDRDTEAFF.